The 14 T cell receptor beta chains below were found in one sample sequenced in a study of blood T cell repertoires in COVID-19. This table comes from immunoSEQ multiplex PCR, and its TCRdb copy is limited to in-frame clones, with some not included. The data show approximately 240,000 clones, 75% to 85% seen once. The sequencing sample was made of peripheral blood. The receptor set was obtained from a woman under 40 with COVID-19, enrolled during active disease.

The chain combines TRBV5-6 with TRBJ2-7; 7 bases line up with TRBD1. CDR1 SGHDT and CDR2 YYEEEE come from the germline V gene. The CDR3 spans 15 residues. J gave up 3 bases and V 1 base, and 7 bases lay outside the gene matches. The CDR3 sequence: CASSLRDSLFYEQYF. The CDR3, as DNA: TGTGCCAGCAGCTTGCGGGACAGCCTTTTCTACGAGCAGTACTTC.

The CDR3 DNA is TGTGCCAGTAGTTCCTGGACGGGGAGCAATCAGCCCCAGCATTTT. As protein: CASSSWTGSNQPQHF. This sequence joins TRBV19 and TRBJ1-5; D ambiguous. V gave up 5 bases and J gave up 1 base, with 12 bases separating them. Germline V gives CDR1 LNHDA, CDR2 SQIVND (reference sequence). This CDR3 comprises 15 residues.

The chain joins TRBV6-5 to TRBJ1-2, with TRBD1 identical over 8 bases. Germline assignment: CDR1 MNHEY and CDR2 SVGAGI. CDR3 length: 12 amino acids. Trimming took 5 bases from V and 8 from J; bases not matched to a gene: 4. CDR3 amino acids: CASSTGGRGYTF. The CDR3 DNA reads as TGTGCCAGCAGTACAGGGGGAAGAGGCTACACCTTC.

Only a few counts were recorded for this clone. The V and J genes are TRBV5-4 and TRBJ1-1, with 9 bases that match TRBD1. The V and J ends lost 3 bases and 8 bases, in that order; junction bases with no gene match: 2. The germline V gene has CDR1 SGHNT and CDR2 YYREEE (reference sequence). The CDR3 is 12 residues long. The CDR3: CASSWDRAEAFF. The CDR3 bases are TGTGCCAGCAGCTGGGACAGGGCGGAAGCTTTCTTT.

A word on this clone: Other DNA sequences within the sample encode an identical CDR3. This chain joins TRBV28 and TRBJ2-7; 7 nucleotides match TRBD1. This CDR3 contains 13 residues. V was clipped by 8 bases and J by 3 bases; unmatched bases: 7. Germline values: CDR1 MDHEN, CDR2 SYDVKM. This CDR3 reads CASLRQGNYEQYF. The CDR3, as DNA: TGTGCCAGCCTAAGACAGGGAAACTACGAGCAGTACTTC.

The chain recombines TRBV19 with TRBJ1-1; no firm D call. CDR3 size: 15 residues. The ends were cut back, 3 bases at V and 0 bases at J, with 11 bases in the middle. CDR1 LNHDA and CDR2 SQIVND come from the germline V gene (reference sequence). CDR3 residues: CASSILAPMNTEAFF. The CDR3 region has the DNA TGTGCCAGTAGTATCCTGGCACCGATGAACACTGAAGCTTTCTTT.

The CDR3 loop reads CASSYRIAEAFF. The CDR3, as DNA: TGTGCCAGCAGCTACAGAATCGCTGAAGCTTTCTTT. This rearrangement joins TRBV11-2 to TRBJ1-1, with unresolved D. The CDR3 totals 12 residues. In germline, CDR1 is SGHAT, CDR2 FQNNGV. V was shortened by 4 bases and J by 6 bases, with 9 bases between the two germline ends.

The chain recombines TRBV6-5 with TRBJ2-5; D call uncertain. This CDR3 is 15 amino acids long. Trimming took 4 bases from V and 1 from J, leaving 13 bases between them. CDR1 and CDR2 (germline): MNHEY, SVGAGI. CDR3 loop: CASSSSQWPQETQYF. In DNA, the CDR3 is TGTGCCAGCAGTTCGTCACAATGGCCCCAAGAGACCCAGTACTTC.

J is TRBJ1-4 and V is TRBV5-5; D is perhaps TRBD1 (6 bases). V shed 3 bases and J shed 7 bases, with 16 bases lying between them. The germline V gene has CDR1 SGHKS and CDR2 YYEKEE (reference sequence). CDR3 size: 15 residues. DNA for the CDR3: TGTGCCAGCAGCTCTTTACAGGGAGGGACTGAAAAACTGTTTTTT. Amino acid sequence: CASSSLQGGTEKLFF.

This chain connects TRBV28 to TRBJ1-1; D might be TRBD1 (6 bases). Trimming removed 7 bases from V and 4 bases from J, with 13 bases in between. The germline gives CDR1 MDHEN, CDR2 SYDVKM. The length of the CDR3 is 13 residues. Written as DNA, the CDR3 is TGTGCCAGCAATCCGACAGGAGGCACTGAAGCTTTCTTT. Protein product: CASNPTGGTEAFF.

The table lists this clone with a count of one. The chain employs TRBV30 and TRBJ2-7, with 8 bases aligning to TRBD2. This CDR3 spans 14 amino acids. The V and J ends lost 4 bases and 7 bases, in that order; junction bases with no gene match: 12. Germline lookup yields CDR1 GTSNPN and CDR2 SVGIG (reference sequence). The CDR3 loop is CAWNLGAGVREQYF. CDR3 nucleotide sequence: TGTGCCTGGAATTTGGGAGCGGGAGTTAGAGAGCAGTACTTC.

The J gene is TRBJ1-1, the V gene TRBV27; D ambiguous. The CDR3 extends over 12 amino acids. Germline V CDR1 and CDR2: MNHEY, SMNVEV (reference sequence). V gave up 6 bases and J gave up 3 bases, with 8 bases separating them. The CDR3 nucleotides read TGTGCCAGCAGCCATGCGTACACTGAAGCTTTCTTT. This translates into CASSHAYTEAFF.

The rearrangement uses TRBV28 and TRBJ2-7, with TRBD2 identical over 10 bases. J gave up 3 bases and V 6 bases, and 5 bases lay outside the gene matches. Germline V gives CDR1 MDHEN, CDR2 SYDVKM. This CDR3 is built from 14 residues. Written as DNA, the CDR3 is TGTGCCAGCAGGATAGCGGGGGGTTACTACGAGCAGTACTTC. It translates to CASRIAGGYYEQYF.

This chain uses TRBV6-5 with TRBJ1-1; 7 nucleotides line up with TRBD1. Germline V gives CDR1 MNHEY, CDR2 SVGAGI. The CDR3 has 13 residues. Losses at the gene ends were 6 bases for V and 5 bases for J; bases not matched to a gene: 6. The DNA of the CDR3 is TGTGCCAGCAGGGACCAGGGGGGAACTGAAGCTTTCTTT. This encodes CASRDQGGTEAFF.